This T cell receptor (beta chain) derives from a study of technical replicates of blood from a handful of donors. The assay was immunoSEQ multiplex PCR, and TCRdb's table has in-frame clones only and misses some. The table has around 70,000 clones, 95% seen once. CDR1 is KGHSY and CDR2 is FQNENV in the germline V gene. V gave up 2 bases and J gave up 3 bases, with 11 bases separating them. The CDR3 sequence is 15 residues long. The receptor was derived from a human donor in good health. The chain has TRBV16 and TRBJ2-1, with a weak D call TRBD2 (5 bases). The sequenced sample consisted of T cells isolated from PBMCs. CDR3 residues: CASSQNGEGYNEQFF. The CDR3 DNA reads TGTGCCAGCAGCCAAAACGGAGAGGGCTACAATGAGCAGTTCTTC.